The subject of this entry is one T cell receptor (beta chain). Its target is not known. The data stem from a study of T cell repertoires in ileal Crohn's disease. Study results and limitations: Compared with non-smokers, active smokers at surgery showed more clonal expansions. Every patient over 26.8% clonality showed endoscopic recurrence. Sorted CD8 T cells held more high-frequency clones than CD4.

CDR1 SNHLY and CDR2 FYNNEI come from the germline V gene. J gave up 3 bases and V 3 bases, and 13 bases lay outside the gene matches. The CDR3 totals 18 residues. Some clones are missing from TCRdb's copy, which holds only in-frame ones; the method was immunoSEQ multiplex PCR. This sample has around 16,000 clones; about 93% occur once, and the top ten carry about 3.7%. The sequenced sample consisted of ileal tissue. The origin of this receptor is an adult with Crohn's disease. The chain joins TRBV2 to TRBJ2-3, with 9 bases that match TRBD2. The DNA for the CDR3 is TGTGCCAGCAGTGACGGCCTAGCGGGAATGGTTCGGACAGATACGCAGTATTTT. Encoded protein: CASSDGLAGMVRTDTQYF.